This T cell receptor beta chain was sequenced during a study of PD-L1 blockade in urothelial cancer. Study context: About 85% of the 29 patients were men whose urothelial cancer was bladder-origin. Blood-derived samples held a median around 140,000 T cells. Blood was analyzed 3 weeks (second dose) and 6 weeks after treatment start. Study results and limitations: A below-median TCR clonality in blood before treatment predicted better survival.

Profiled with immunoSEQ multiplex PCR; TCRdb holds only in-frame clones, not every one. The sample yields approximately 93,000 clones, less than 85% seen once. The time point is: peripheral blood 6 weeks after treatment start. About this clone: What it binds is not known.

This CDR3 comprises 16 residues. J gave up 6 bases and V 5 bases, and 12 bases lay outside the gene matches. The germline V gene encodes CDR1 LNHDA and CDR2 SQIVND (reference sequence). This receptor was obtained from a man aged 70 or older with urothelial cancer. V usage is TRBV19 and J usage is TRBJ1-5, with TRBD1 identical over 8 bases. The source was PBMCs, collected around atezolizumab (anti-PD-L1) treatment. The CDR3 here is CASSPNRDRGGQPQHF. The DNA for the CDR3 is TGTGCCAGTAGTCCTAACCGCGACAGGGGCGGTCAGCCCCAGCATTTT.